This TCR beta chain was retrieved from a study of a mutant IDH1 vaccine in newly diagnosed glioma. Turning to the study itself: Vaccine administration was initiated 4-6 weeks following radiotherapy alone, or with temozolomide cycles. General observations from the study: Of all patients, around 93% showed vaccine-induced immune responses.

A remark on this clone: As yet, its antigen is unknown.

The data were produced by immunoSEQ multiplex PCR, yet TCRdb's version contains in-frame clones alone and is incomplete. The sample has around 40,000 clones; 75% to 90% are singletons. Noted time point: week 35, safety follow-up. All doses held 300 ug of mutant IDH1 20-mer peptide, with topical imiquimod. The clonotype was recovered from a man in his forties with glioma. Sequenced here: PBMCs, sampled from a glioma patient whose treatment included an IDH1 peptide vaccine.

This chain's CDR3 is CASSISGEDYNEQFF. The CDR3 bases are TGTGCCAGTAGTATATCAGGGGAGGACTACAATGAGCAGTTCTTC. The chain couples TRBV19 to TRBJ2-1; D may correspond to TRBD1 or TRBD2 (6 bases each). Between the trimmed V and J ends, which lost 2 bases and 3 bases, there was a span of 11 bases. CDR1 is LNHDA, CDR2 SQIVND, per germline (reference sequence). The CDR3 runs 15 residues.